The clone carrying this TCR beta chain showed up many times. The germline CDR1 and CDR2 sequences are SQVTM and ANQGSEA. V was trimmed by 7 bases and J by 0 bases, leaving 12 bases between them. The CDR3 spans 13 residues. The sample is drawn from a study of T-cell reconstitution after alpha-beta-depleted transplantation in children. Unique molecular identifiers were incorporated when the TCRbeta library was constructed. TCRdb passed the PCR reads through MiXCR, listing each CDR3 protein once. This table has about 690,000 distinct CDR3 sequences, roughly 17% appearing once. The specimen comprised PBMCs from the stem cell graft donor, sampled from the stem cell graft. The clonotype originates from a human donor who donated a stem cell graft to a child with acute myeloid leukemia. The V call is TRBV29-1, the J call TRBJ1-1; D is uncertain. CDR3 amino acids: CSDAGGLNTEAFF. Here the CDR3 DNA reads TGCAGCGATGCCGGCGGGCTGAACACTGAAGCTTTCTTT. The variable domain in full, completed from reference TRBV29-1 and TRBJ1-1, reads SAVISQKPSRDICQRGTSLTIQCQVDSQVTMMFWYRQQPGQSLTLIATANQGSEATYESGFVIDKFPISRPNLTFSTLTVSNMSPEDSSIYLCSDAGGLNTEAFFGQGTRLTVV.